This T cell receptor beta chain was profiled in a study of blood T cells in healthy people across ages. Then a second PCR, running roughly 7 to 11 cycles, was carried out with a sample-barcoded 5' primer and a J-beta primer mix. TCRdb passed the 5' RACE reads through MiXCR, listing each CDR3 protein once. The repertoire holds 950,000 to 1,200,000 distinct CDR3 sequences, with approximately 38% as singletons. CDR1 is SQVTM and CDR2 is ANQGSEA in the germline V gene. The CDR3 has 14 amino acids. Details on this clonotype: The junction departs from the called germline gene at one end, perhaps through a read error.

The specimen sequenced was blood. The receptor comes from a man younger than 30 in good health. V usage is TRBV29-1 and J usage is TRBJ2-7; 10 bases are shared with TRBD1. The CDR3 loop is CGVDLDRGSPEQYF. The CDR3 nucleotides are TGCGGCGTTGACCTGGACAGGGGGAGTCCGGAGCAGTACTTC.